This T cell receptor beta chain was obtained from a study of T cell responses to AZD1222 COVID-19 vaccine. Study summary: Researchers grouped second doses given at about 4 or about 12 weeks into one pool. General study findings and limits: After two AZD1222 doses, spike-specific TCR breadth and depth rose versus day 0. The repertoires were collected only after the peak T cell response.

In the case of this clone: Its antigen is not identified.

Using immunoSEQ multiplex PCR, the repertoire was profiled, and TCRdb retains in-frame clones only, with some absent. Counted here are 170,000 or so clones, roughly 87% occurring once; the ten biggest clones make up 2.6%. Trimming at V came to 4 bases and at J to 2 bases, leaving 6 bases not matched to a gene. The CDR3 has 15 amino acids. CDR1 MNHEY and CDR2 SVGAGI come from the germline V gene. This sequence originates from an adult in good health. The chain joins TRBV6-5 to TRBJ2-7; 9 nucleotides line up with TRBD2. The source was peripheral blood, collected on day 0 of AZD1222 vaccination. The DNA of the CDR3 is TGTGCCAGCAGTTCACTGGCGGGAGGGCCCTACGAGCAGTACTTC. Its protein product is CASSSLAGGPYEQYF.